Sequencing of this TCR beta chain was carried out in a study of cytomegalovirus exposure and HLA in healthy donors. Findings and caveats of the study: In vitro testing confirmed a few CMV-associated chains as specific for CMV antigens. V- and J-gene trimming of TCR beta was linked (in a later analysis) to a missense DCLRE1C variant. Reported performance of the classifier showed diagnosis of cytomegalovirus status with high specificity and sensitivity.

Concerning this clone: Its specificity is not known.

Amplification used 60 Vbeta primers and 13 Jbeta primers. TCRdb keeps only in-frame clones here, not all; method: immunoSEQ multiplex PCR. The data contain about 77,000 clones, 78% of them singletons. Deletions cut 4 bases from V and 6 bases from J, with 10 bases between. CDR1 is SNHLY, CDR2 FYNNEI, per germline. The CDR3 sequence is 12 residues long. This chain links TRBV2 with TRBJ2-7; D possibly corresponds to TRBD2 (5 bases). This receptor was identified in a man aged 35 to 55 in good health and CMV-seronegative. The sample taken for sequencing was PBMCs. The chain's CDR3 is CASSATSIEQYF. The CDR3 DNA follows: TGTGCCAGCAGTGCTACTAGTATCGAGCAGTACTTC.